The next 27 T cell receptor beta chains were all read from a single sample in a study of blood T cell repertoires in COVID-19. Clones were read by immunoSEQ multiplex PCR, and TCRdb kept only the in-frame ones, dropping some. The sample holds over 50,000 clones, less than 90% seen once. Sequencing input: peripheral blood. The origin of the receptors is a human donor in a cohort sampled during active COVID-19.

The V gene is TRBV19, the J gene TRBJ2-2; D not resolved. The germline CDR1 and CDR2 sequences are LNHDA and SQIVND (reference sequence). V lost 3 bases to trimming and J lost 4 bases, with 9 bases between them. This CDR3 has 14 amino acids. In DNA form, the CDR3 reads TGTGCCAGTAGTATTACTGGGCCCACCGGGGAGCTGTTTTTT. It encodes CASSITGPTGELFF.

The rearrangement links TRBV4-2 to TRBJ1-4; TRBD1 agrees at 8 bases. V shed 4 bases, J shed 4 bases, and the junction held 5 bases outside the gene matches. Germline V lookup: CDR1 LGHNA, CDR2 YNFKEQ. The CDR3 runs 15 residues. The CDR3 loop reads CASSRKTGDNEKLFF. DNA for the CDR3: TGTGCCAGCAGCCGGAAGACAGGGGATAATGAAAAACTGTTTTTT.

This rearrangement joins TRBV19 to TRBJ2-6; 9 bases agree with TRBD1. The CDR3 loop spans 18 amino acids. Germline CDR1 is LNHDA and CDR2 is SQIVND (reference sequence). With 5 bases clipped from V and 4 bases from J, the junction kept 12 bases outside the gene matches. The CDR3 DNA follows: TGTGCCAGTAGTGCACCGGGACAGGGACGGTCCGGGGCCAACGTCCTGACTTTC. It is translated as CASSAPGQGRSGANVLTF.

CDR3 coding DNA: TGTGCCAGCAGCTTGAAGGTCGCTAGTCGGCCCGAGCAGTACTTC. Its protein is CASSLKVASRPEQYF. The V and J genes are TRBV7-2 and TRBJ2-7; no firm D call. CDR1 is SGHTA, CDR2 FQGNSA, per germline. This CDR3 region has 15 residues. Trimming shortened V by 3 bases and J by 6 bases, and 18 bases separated the two germline ends.

This chain links TRBV2 with TRBJ2-1; TRBD2 is a possible D gene (5 bases). Deletions cut 5 bases from V and 5 bases from J, with 10 bases between. CDR1 SNHLY and CDR2 FYNNEI come from the germline V gene. The CDR3 has 13 residues. CDR3 protein: CASSTTRDNEQFF. The CDR3 DNA sequence: TGTGCCAGCAGTACCACTAGGGACAATGAGCAGTTCTTC.

This clone was counted once. The chain recombines TRBV30 with TRBJ1-2; 7 positions agree with TRBD1. From germline, CDR1 is GTSNPN and CDR2 SVGIG (reference sequence). The CDR3 spans 13 residues. Unmatched junction bases numbered 8, after V lost 2 bases and J lost 8 bases. CDR3 region: CAWSPLTGSGYTF. DNA of the CDR3: TGTGCCTGGAGTCCTTTGACAGGGTCGGGCTACACCTTC.

V and J are TRBV19 and TRBJ1-2, with TRBD1 identical over 8 bases. The length of the CDR3 is 15 residues. The V gene's germline CDR1 is LNHDA and CDR2 SQIVND (reference sequence). With V trimmed by 4 bases and J by 5 bases, 9 bases remained unmatched. In nucleotides, the CDR3 is TGTGCCAGTAGTACCCACGGGACAGGACTTTATGGCTACACCTTC. Translated, it gives CASSTHGTGLYGYTF.

The rearrangement joins TRBV9 to TRBJ1-5; D uncertain. Looked up from germline, CDR1 is SGDLS and CDR2 is YYNGEE. Trimming pared 4 bases from V and 0 bases from J, leaving 5 bases between. The CDR3 has 13 residues. The CDR3 sequence: CASSSYSNQPQHF. The CDR3 DNA follows: TGTGCCAGCAGCTCTTATAGCAATCAGCCCCAGCATTTT. The complete variable domain, with remaining parts taken from reference TRBV9 and TRBJ1-5, reads DSGVTQTPKHLITATGQRVTLRCSPRSGDLSVYWYQQSLDQGLQFLIQYYNGEERAKGNILERFSAQQFPDLHSELNLSSLELGDSALYFCASSSYSNQPQHFGDGTRLSIL.

The chain uses TRBV9 and TRBJ2-2, with 8 positions matching TRBD2. Germline values: CDR1 SGDLS, CDR2 YYNGEE. The V segment lost 0 bases and the J segment 5 bases; nucleotides outside the gene matches: 9. The CDR3 is 17 residues long. The CDR3 region has the DNA TGTGCCAGCAGCGTAGACGAAGGACTAGCCCGAACCGGGGAGCTGTTTTTT. Translated, it gives CASSVDEGLARTGELFF. The full variable domain, in which reference TRBV9 and TRBJ2-2 provide the parts outside the CDR3, is DSGVTQTPKHLITATGQRVTLRCSPRSGDLSVYWYQQSLDQGLQFLIQYYNGEERAKGNILERFSAQQFPDLHSELNLSSLELGDSALYFCASSVDEGLARTGELFFGEGSRLTVL.

This sequence joins TRBV27 and TRBJ2-3, with TRBD2 matching 10 bases. Trimming cost V 6 bases and J 4 bases; bases outside gene matches: 10. The CDR3 runs to 16 residues. The germline CDR1 and CDR2 sequences are MNHEY and SMNVEV (reference sequence). CDR3 region: CASRGASGRGPDTQYF. CDR3 coding DNA: TGTGCCAGCAGGGGGGCTAGCGGGAGAGGTCCAGATACGCAGTATTTT.

The chain joins TRBV30 to TRBJ2-3; the D gene is possibly TRBD1 (6 bases). This CDR3 comprises 17 residues. Trimming removed 1 base at V and 1 base at J, with 18 bases between. Germline V lookup: CDR1 GTSNPN, CDR2 SVGIG (reference sequence). CDR3 residues: CAWSEGVLQAGTDTQYF. CDR3 bases: TGTGCCTGGAGTGAGGGGGTCCTCCAGGCTGGCACAGATACGCAGTATTTT.

This clone showed up just a few times. The V and J genes are TRBV3-1 (or the pseudogene TRBV3-2) and TRBJ2-1; maybe TRBD2 (6 bases). Looked up from germline, CDR1 is LGHDT and CDR2 is YNNKEL (reference sequence). Trimming removed 8 bases at V and 9 bases at J, with 23 bases between. The CDR3 sequence is 15 residues long. CDR3 nucleotides: TGTGCCAGCCCTATTCCCGGAGGGCCAGTTTGTGAGCAGTTCTTC. Encoded protein: CASPIPGGPVCEQFF.

Only one count was recorded for this clone. The chain carries TRBV2 and TRBJ2-5, with a weak D call TRBD2 (5 bases). This CDR3 contains 14 residues. Germline V gene sequence: CDR1 SNHLY, CDR2 FYNNEI. Trimming pared 6 bases from V and 4 bases from J, leaving 15 bases between. The CDR3 sequence is CASSEGPSGETQYF. DNA for the CDR3: TGTGCCAGCAGCGAGGGTCCTAGTGGAGAGACCCAGTACTTC.

By share, this clone ranks as large (0.1 to 1%). The CDR3 coding sequence is TGTGCCAGCAGTTTATCAGGGATGAATCAGCCCCAGCATTTT. It is translated as CASSLSGMNQPQHF. V usage is TRBV28 and J usage is TRBJ1-5; D may be TRBD1 (5 bases). CDR1 and CDR2 from the germline V gene are MDHEN and SYDVKM. This CDR3 spans 14 amino acids. The V and J ends lost 1 base and 4 bases respectively, with 8 bases between them.

The rearrangement links TRBV5-6 to TRBJ2-3; D may be TRBD1 (5 bases). Germline CDR1 reads SGHDT; CDR2 reads YYEEEE. With 0 bases removed from V and 5 bases from J, the gap between germline ends came to 13 bases. The CDR3 is 15 residues long. CDR3 protein: CASSLVGREGDTQYF. CDR3 nucleotide sequence: TGTGCCAGCAGCTTGGTCGGCAGGGAAGGAGATACGCAGTATTTT.

V and J are TRBV20-1 and TRBJ1-1; D uncertain. Trimming pared 3 bases from V and 7 bases from J, leaving 15 bases between. Per the germline V gene, CDR1 is DFQATT and CDR2 is SNEGSKA (reference sequence). This CDR3 contains 13 residues. The CDR3 nucleotides are TGCAGTGCTAGTTCTACGTGGGCCCTTGAAGCTTTCTTT. Amino acid sequence: CSASSTWALEAFF.

The V call is TRBV19, the J call TRBJ2-6; 10 bases match TRBD1. CDR1 and CDR2 from the germline V gene are LNHDA and SQIVND (reference sequence). After removal of 5 bases from V and 10 bases from J, the junction contained 5 bases not matched to a gene. The CDR3 loop spans 14 amino acids. The CDR3 protein is CASSPGQGVNVLTF. CDR3 nucleotide sequence: TGTGCCAGTAGTCCAGGACAGGGGGTAAACGTCCTGACTTTC.

The V and J genes are TRBV29-1 and TRBJ2-7, with TRBD2 identical over 7 bases. Germline loops: CDR1 SQVTM, CDR2 ANQGSEA. Unmatched junction bases numbered 18, after V lost 6 bases and J lost 4 bases. The length of the CDR3 is 16 residues. As DNA, the CDR3 is TGCAGCGTCCGGTTGGGGTTATGGGAGGGAAGGTACGAGCAGTACTTC. Translating gives CSVRLGLWEGRYEQYF.

CDR3 residues: CASSKLAEYEQYF. For the CDR3, the DNA is TGTGCCAGCAGCAAACTAGCGGAATACGAGCAGTACTTC. The chain couples TRBV21-1 to TRBJ2-7; TRBD2 is taken as the D call from the table, unchecked against the DNA. TRBV21-1 is annotated as a pseudogene. The CDR3 contains 13 residues.

The V and J genes are TRBV2 and TRBJ2-7; 7 bases match TRBD2. The CDR3 spans 15 residues. V shed 4 bases, J shed 4 bases, and the junction held 10 bases outside the gene matches. The germline V gene encodes CDR1 SNHLY and CDR2 FYNNEI. For the CDR3, the DNA is TGTGCCAGCAGTGTAGGAGGACTAGTTAAATACGAGCAGTACTTC. Encoded protein: CASSVGGLVKYEQYF.

The chain is built from TRBV10-3 and TRBJ2-1, with TRBD1 identical over 8 bases. V dropped 4 bases and J dropped 1; count of bases not matched to a gene: 0. Germline V gives CDR1 ENHRY, CDR2 SYGVKD. This CDR3 contains 14 residues. Here the CDR3 DNA reads TGTGCCATCAGTGGACAGGGGTCCTACAATGAGCAGTTCTTC. Translation gives CAISGQGSYNEQFF.

Regarding this clone: Its ends do not fully match the called genes, so a read error is possible. This rearrangement joins TRBV28 to TRBJ1-1, with TRBD1 matching 9 bases. The CDR3 is made up of 12 amino acids. Germline assignment: CDR1 MDHEN and CDR2 SYDVKM. The CDR3 DNA sequence: TGTGCCAGCAGTTTATACAGGGGGCTAGGAGTCTTT. Translating it yields CASSLYRGLGVF.

The V gene is TRBV6-5, the J gene TRBJ1-5; D call uncertain. V was shortened by 4 bases and J by 5 bases, with 9 bases between the two germline ends. CDR3 length equals 13 residues. Germline V CDR1 and CDR2: MNHEY, SVGAGI. The CDR3 protein is CASSFVSDQPQHF. In DNA, the CDR3 is TGTGCCAGCAGTTTCGTATCCGATCAGCCCCAGCATTTT.

The chain employs TRBV12-5 and TRBJ2-7, with D perhaps TRBD1 (5 bases). Germline V CDR1 and CDR2: LGHNT, FRNRAP. The length of the CDR3 is 15 residues. Trimming stripped 0 bases from V and 3 bases from J, with 12 bases between. As DNA, the CDR3 is TGTGCTAGTGGTTTGGTACTCGGCAGGGTCTACGAGCAGTACTTC. It yields the protein CASGLVLGRVYEQYF.

This clone was detected only once. The J gene is TRBJ2-3, the V gene TRBV2, with TRBD1 matching over 8 bases. Germline CDR1 reads SNHLY; CDR2 reads FYNNEI. The CDR3 runs 19 residues. Trimming removed 3 bases from V and 2 bases from J; junction bases left unmatched: 16. CDR3 sequence (DNA): TGTGCCAGCAGTGACCCGGGACAGGCCAACCTCCCTCCCACAGATACGCAGTATTTT. Translation gives CASSDPGQANLPPTDTQYF.

The chain employs TRBV7-8 and TRBJ2-5; 9 nucleotides line up with TRBD1. The CDR3 is made up of 17 amino acids. CDR1 SGHVS and CDR2 FQNEAQ come from the germline V gene. Losses at the gene ends were 6 bases for V and 5 bases for J; bases not matched to a gene: 16. The CDR3 bases are TGTGCCAGCAGGTTGGACAGGGGCGCTTATCTCCGGGAGACCCAGTACTTC. This gives the protein CASRLDRGAYLRETQYF.

This chain links TRBV19 with TRBJ2-3; D not resolved. The CDR3 has 14 amino acids. The germline V and J ends were trimmed by 4 bases and 0 bases, with 8 bases remaining between them. Germline V gene data show CDR1 as LNHDA and CDR2 as SQIVND (reference sequence). The CDR3 is CASSKETSTDTQYF. CDR3 DNA sequence: TGTGCCAGTAGTAAGGAGACGAGCACAGATACGCAGTATTTT.